A selection of T cell receptor beta chains follows, all from one sample in a study of CD8+ T cells in alopecia areata. Generated by immunoSEQ multiplex PCR, the TCRdb table keeps only in-frame clones and is missing some. Seen here are roughly 200,000 clones, 45% to 65% observed once, and the top ten hold less than 3.5%. The sample here was CD4+ T cells sorted from blood, taken at week 4, from a patient treated with tofacitinib. These receptors were collected from a human donor with alopecia areata. Both conserved end residues are part of each CDR3. The D gene is left open where the match is weak. Size is stated for part of the rows, as once, few or many counts, or as a class when the clone is expanded.

d_call,clone_size,v_call,j_call,cdr3_aa,cdr3_nt
TRBD1,NA,TRBV6-1,TRBJ2-4,CASSPDRVKWIQYF,TGTGCCAGCAGTCCGGACAGGGTCAAATGGATTCAGTACTTC
NA,NA,TRBV7-2,TRBJ2-5,CASSSDRGYQETQYF,TGTGCCAGCAGTTCGGACAGAGGCTACCAAGAGACCCAGTACTTC
NA,NA,TRBV2,TRBJ1-1,CASGTGAEAFF,TGTGCCAGCGGGACGGGGGCTGAAGCTTTCTTT
TRBD2,many,TRBV2,TRBJ2-7,CATTSGGDYEQYF,TGTGCCACCACTAGCGGGGGGGACTACGAGCAGTACTTC
NA,NA,TRBV6-5,TRBJ2-7,CASSLWQNSYEQYF,TGTGCCAGCAGTTTGTGGCAGAACTCCTACGAGCAGTACTTC
NA,once,TRBV30,TRBJ2-1,CAWRSQGINEQFF,TGTGCCTGGAGATCGCAGGGGATCAATGAGCAGTTCTTC
TRBD2,NA,TRBV30,TRBJ2-1,CAWDDWDYPSSYNEQFF,TGTGCCTGGGATGACTGGGACTACCCCAGCTCCTACAATGAGCAGTTCTTC
NA,NA,TRBV30,TRBJ2-1,CAWIKYNEQFF,TGTGCCTGGATCAAATACAATGAGCAGTTCTTC
TRBD1,many,TRBV7-2,TRBJ2-5,CASSVQEGTGTQYF,TGTGCCAGCAGCGTGCAAGAGGGGACAGGGACCCAGTACTTC
NA,NA,TRBV30,TRBJ1-2,CAWSTRGGGYTF,TGTGCCTGGAGTACGAGGGGCGGTGGCTACACCTTC
NA,NA,TRBV13,TRBJ2-5,CASSDGAWGETQYF,TGTGCCAGCAGTGATGGAGCGTGGGGAGAGACCCAGTACTTC
NA,few,TRBV6-6,TRBJ1-1,CASSYLQGNTEAFF,TGTGCCAGCAGTTACCTCCAGGGAAACACTGAAGCTTTCTTT
NA,few,TRBV28,TRBJ2-5,CASSFSSTDTQETQYF,TGTGCCAGCAGTTTTTCATCGACGGACACCCAAGAGACCCAGTACTTC
NA,NA,TRBV7-2,TRBJ2-5,CASSLSSVQETQYF,TGTGCCAGCAGCTTGTCTTCGGTCCAAGAGACCCAGTACTTC
NA,NA,TRBV29-1,TRBJ2-3,CSVRVSRGYTQYF,TGCAGCGTTCGGGTTTCGCGGGGATATACGCAGTATTTT
NA,few,TRBV5-4,TRBJ2-5,CASSPRVGGPQETQYF,TGTGCCAGCAGCCCCCGTGTCGGGGGGCCACAAGAGACCCAGTACTTC
TRBD1,few,TRBV29-1,TRBJ2-1,CSAHRGRYNEQFF,TGCAGCGCTCACAGGGGGCGATACAATGAGCAGTTCTTC
NA,NA,TRBV2,TRBJ2-3,CASRGTGPGTDTQYF,TGTGCCAGCAGAGGGACGGGTCCGGGCACAGATACGCAGTATTTT
TRBD1,NA,TRBV6-6,TRBJ1-6,CASAGQGDSPLHF,TGTGCCAGCGCAGGACAGGGAGATTCACCCCTCCACTTT
TRBD2,few,TRBV10-3,TRBJ2-1,CATSGLAGDYNEQFF,TGTGCCACCTCGGGACTAGCGGGGGACTACAATGAGCAGTTCTTC
NA,NA,TRBV29-1,TRBJ2-3,CSVELFTDTQYF,TGCAGCGTTGAACTGTTCACAGATACGCAGTATTTT
NA,NA,TRBV5-1,TRBJ2-3,CASSRTSMGPTDTQYF,TGCGCCAGCAGTCGGACCTCCATGGGCCCCACAGATACGCAGTATTTT
NA,few,TRBV19,TRBJ1-1,CAISQGLNTEAFF,TGTGCCATCTCCCAGGGTCTGAACACTGAAGCTTTCTTT
NA,NA,TRBV2,TRBJ2-5,CASSIQETQYF,TGTGCCAGCAGTATACAAGAGACCCAGTACTTC
NA,few,TRBV7-8,TRBJ2-2,CASISYLNTGELFF,TGTGCCAGCATAAGTTATCTAAACACCGGGGAGCTGTTTTTT
NA,NA,TRBV6-5,TRBJ2-2,CASLQANTGELFF,TGTGCCAGCCTACAGGCGAACACCGGGGAGCTGTTTTTT
NA,NA,TRBV29-1,TRBJ2-3,CSTGDGRTDTQYF,TGCAGCACGGGGGACGGCCGCACAGATACGCAGTATTTT
NA,NA,TRBV28,TRBJ1-2,CASSEGGQIVPNGYTF,TGTGCCAGCAGTGAGGGGGGACAAATAGTGCCCAATGGCTACACCTTC
NA,NA,TRBV27,TRBJ1-1,CASSFQPGNTEAFF,TGTGCCAGCAGTTTTCAACCCGGGAACACTGAAGCTTTCTTT
TRBD1,NA,TRBV2,TRBJ1-6,CASIHETQGASDSPLHF,TGTGCCAGCATTCATGAGACCCAGGGGGCGAGTGATTCACCCCTCCACTTT
TRBD1,NA,TRBV30,TRBJ2-7,CACSRGPYEQYF,TGTGCCTGTTCCAGGGGGCCCTACGAGCAGTACTTC
TRBD2,NA,TRBV6-5,TRBJ2-3,CASCTRDYTDTQYF,TGTGCCAGCTGTACTCGGGACTACACAGATACGCAGTATTTT
NA,NA,TRBV4-2,TRBJ2-6,CASSHVPQGFSGANVLTF,TGTGCCAGCAGCCACGTACCACAGGGTTTCTCTGGGGCCAACGTCCTGACTTTC
NA,few,TRBV4-1,TRBJ1-3,CASSRARDLSGNTIYF,TGCGCCAGCAGCAGGGCAAGGGACCTCTCTGGAAACACCATATATTTT
NA,NA,TRBV5-6,TRBJ2-7,CASSLEPVGSYEQYF,TGTGCCAGCAGCTTGGAACCGGTCGGGTCCTACGAGCAGTACTTC
NA,NA,TRBV30,TRBJ1-6,CAWSADSPLHF,TGTGCCTGGAGTGCTGATTCACCCCTCCACTTT
NA,NA,TRBV28,TRBJ1-5,CASSLRTANQPQHF,TGTGCCAGCAGTCTCCGGACGGCTAATCAGCCCCAGCATTTT
NA,NA,TRBV14,TRBJ2-3,CASSQDWNSGIDTQYF,TGTGCCAGCAGCCAAGATTGGAACAGTGGAATAGATACGCAGTATTTT
NA,few,TRBV18,TRBJ2-6,CASSPTGVQGPGANVLTF,TGTGCCAGCTCACCAACGGGGGTACAGGGCCCTGGGGCCAACGTCCTGACTTTC
NA,NA,TRBV29-1,TRBJ2-3,CSSKGVVTDTQYF,TGCAGCTCTAAGGGGGTTGTGACAGATACGCAGTATTTT
NA,NA,TRBV7-9,TRBJ2-3,CASSGGEDTQYF,TGTGCCAGCAGCGGGGGAGAAGATACGCAGTATTTT
TRBD2,NA,TRBV15,TRBJ2-3,CATSRQHGGDTQYF,TGTGCCACCAGCAGGCAACACGGGGGGGATACGCAGTATTTT
NA,few,TRBV28,TRBJ2-7,CASSPPRERRYF,TGTGCCAGCAGTCCCCCCCGGGAGAGGCGGTACTTC
TRBD1,many,TRBV4-1,TRBJ1-5,CASSAQTGGNQPQHF,TGCGCCAGCAGCGCACAGACAGGGGGCAATCAGCCCCAGCATTTT